This T cell receptor beta chain stems from a study of control samples from healthy donors and cancer patients. The V and J ends lost 3 bases and 5 bases, in that order; junction bases with no gene match: 2. This CDR3 comprises 15 residues. Germline CDR1 LNHDA, CDR2 SQIVND (reference sequence). Profiling relied on immunoSEQ multiplex PCR, and the TCRdb table lists in-frame clones only, not all of them. This table holds approximately 170,000 clones, roughly 91% found once. This chain uses TRBV19 with TRBJ1-5, with 12 nucleotides matching TRBD1. Sequenced: blood. The sequence was obtained from a woman in her twenties or thirties in good health. CDR3 nucleotides: TGTGCCAGTAGTATGGGACAGGGGGCCTATCAGCCCCAGCATTTT. This gives the protein CASSMGQGAYQPQHF.